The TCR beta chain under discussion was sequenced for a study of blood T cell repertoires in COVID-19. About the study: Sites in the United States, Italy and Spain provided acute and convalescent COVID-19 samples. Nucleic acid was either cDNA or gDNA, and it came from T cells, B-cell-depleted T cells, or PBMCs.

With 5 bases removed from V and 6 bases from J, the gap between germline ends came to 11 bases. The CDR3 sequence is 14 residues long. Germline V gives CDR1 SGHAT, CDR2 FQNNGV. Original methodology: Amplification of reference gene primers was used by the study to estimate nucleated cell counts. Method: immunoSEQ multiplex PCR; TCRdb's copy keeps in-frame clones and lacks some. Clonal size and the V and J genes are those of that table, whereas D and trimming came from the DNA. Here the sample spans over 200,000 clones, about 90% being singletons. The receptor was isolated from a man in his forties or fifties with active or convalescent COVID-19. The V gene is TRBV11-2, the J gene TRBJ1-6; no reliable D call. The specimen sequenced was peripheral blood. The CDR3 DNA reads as TGTGCCAGCAGCCTCCGGGAGCCTAATTCACCCCTCCACTTT. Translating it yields CASSLREPNSPLHF.